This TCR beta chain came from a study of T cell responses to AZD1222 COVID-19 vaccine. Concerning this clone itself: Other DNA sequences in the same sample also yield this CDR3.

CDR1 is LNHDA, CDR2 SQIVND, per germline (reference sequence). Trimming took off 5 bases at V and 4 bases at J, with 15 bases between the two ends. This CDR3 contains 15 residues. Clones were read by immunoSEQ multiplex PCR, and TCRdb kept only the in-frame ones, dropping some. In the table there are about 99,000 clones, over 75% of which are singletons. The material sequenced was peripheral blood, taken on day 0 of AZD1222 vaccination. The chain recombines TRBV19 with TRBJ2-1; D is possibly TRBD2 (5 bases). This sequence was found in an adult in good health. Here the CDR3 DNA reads TGTGCCAGTAGTCTCACTAGTGGGGATTACAATGAGCAGTTCTTC. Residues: CASSLTSGDYNEQFF.